This T cell receptor beta chain originates from a study of T cells after yellow fever vaccination. For the study at large: In the case of low-cell-number fractions, SMART-Seq v4 Ultra Low Input was used for preparation.

Looked up from germline, CDR1 is SGHRS and CDR2 is YFSETQ. The CDR3 extends over 17 amino acids. V dropped 0 bases and J dropped 2; count of bases not matched to a gene: 10. Overall study results and limits: Once the booster was given, most primary-vaccination clones reappeared, at just over 95% for CD4 and around 90% for CD8. High-abundance clonotypes from the bulk population could contaminate FACS-sorted repertoires.

They built TCR cDNA with 5'RACE template switching, a step that put in a universal primer site and UMIs. TCRdb recomputed calls from the 5' RACE reads with MiXCR, one row per CDR3 protein. The table includes roughly 320,000 distinct CDR3 sequences, about 10% detected once. This clonotype was seen only a few times. As yet, its antigen is unknown. The source was CD4+ T cells sorted from PBMCs, collected 45 days after the yellow fever booster vaccination. This sequence joins TRBV5-1 and TRBJ2-5; 7 positions agree with TRBD2. The receptor was isolated from a man between 18 and 29 years old who received the YFV17D yellow fever vaccine. CDR3 DNA: TGCGCCAGCAGCTTGGGTATAGCGGGCAACTCACAAGAGACCCAGTACTTC. Translating it yields CASSLGIAGNSQETQYF.